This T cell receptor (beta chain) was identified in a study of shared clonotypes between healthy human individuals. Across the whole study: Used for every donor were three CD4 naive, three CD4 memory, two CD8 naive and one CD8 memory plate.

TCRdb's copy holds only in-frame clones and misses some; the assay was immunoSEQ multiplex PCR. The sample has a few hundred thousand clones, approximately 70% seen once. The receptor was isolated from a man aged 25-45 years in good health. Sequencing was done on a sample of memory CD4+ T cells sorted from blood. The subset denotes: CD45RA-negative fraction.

The CDR3 DNA follows: TGTGCCAGCAGCTGGGGTTCTGGAAACACCATATATTTT. It encodes CASSWGSGNTIYF. This chain connects TRBV11-2 to TRBJ1-3; D is uncertain. V was cut by 4 bases and J by 1 base, with 5 bases left in between. Germline V lookup: CDR1 SGHAT, CDR2 FQNNGV. The CDR3 has 13 amino acids.